This T cell receptor (beta chain) emerged from a study of blood T cells in healthy people across ages. Study context: Template-switching capture recovered about one barcoded beta molecule per two T cells.

The germline V and J ends were trimmed by 3 bases and 4 bases, with 7 bases remaining between them. This CDR3 is 13 amino acids long. Germline values: CDR1 SGHTA, CDR2 FQGNSA. This clonotype was recorded a few times. Primers used in a second PCR of about 7 to 12 cycles were a sample-barcoded 5' primer and a J-beta primer mix. TCRdb re-called the 5' RACE reads with MiXCR, one entry per CDR3 protein. The sample carries over a million distinct CDR3 sequences, approximately 25% recorded once. The same data also went into a second study, on T cells of mothers and their children.

The receptor comes from a girl aged 2 to 10 in good health. The chain employs TRBV7-2 and TRBJ1-5; D may be TRBD1 (6 bases). Sample: blood. This CDR3 is CASSLDRNQPQHF. The DNA of the CDR3 is TGTGCCAGCAGCTTGGACAGAAATCAGCCCCAGCATTTT.